The 31 T cell receptor beta chains reported below all come from one sample, sequenced in a study of glioma-infiltrating T cells. Amplification of TCR alpha and beta CDR3 regions from RNA used iRepertoire nested multiplex PCR. TCRdb recomputed calls from the multiplex PCR reads with MiXCR, one row per CDR3 protein. Among more than 95,000 distinct CDR3 sequences, 25% to 30% were seen once, and the ten largest hold 44%. The sequenced sample was glioma tissue, nonneoplastic brain tissue, or PBMCs (not recorded which). Every receptor here comes from a human donor with low-grade glioma or glioblastoma, undergoing nonglioma brain surgery, or in good health (not recorded which).

As for this clonotype: Germline and junction disagree at one end, which may indicate a read error. CDR3 amino acids: CSDRDLQYPETGGYEQYF. The CDR3 DNA follows: TGCAGTGATAGAGACCTCCAATATCCCGAGACAGGGGGCTACGAGCAGTACTTC. This rearrangement joins TRBV20-1 to TRBJ2-7; 9 nucleotides agree with TRBD1. CDR1 DFQATT and CDR2 SNEGSKA come from the germline V gene (reference sequence). CDR3 length equals 18 residues.

This clonotype was found many times. The junction departs from the called germline gene at one end, perhaps through a read error. The rearrangement joins TRBV7-2 to TRBJ2-1; the D gene is possibly TRBD2 (6 bases). The CDR3 consists of 14 residues. Germline lookup yields CDR1 SGHTA and CDR2 FQGNSA. The CDR3 nucleotides are TGTGCCAGCAGCGTAGCCACCGGGACTGACGAGCAGTTCTTC. Translated: CASSVATGTDEQFF.

This clonotype was counted ten times or more. The V gene is TRBV6-1, the J gene TRBJ2-4; no clear D. The V and J ends lost 8 bases and 5 bases respectively, with 13 bases between them. The CDR3 extends over 13 amino acids. The V gene's germline CDR1 is MNHNS and CDR2 SASEGT. CDR3 DNA: TGTGCCAGCTCGGCCTATGAAGAAAACATTCAGTACTTC. This translates into CASSAYEENIQYF.

For this clonotype: Just one base apart from a much larger clone, this may be a read error. The rearrangement uses TRBV7-3 and TRBJ2-5, with a weak D call TRBD2 (6 bases). The CDR3 runs 13 residues. Germline CDR1 is SGHTA and CDR2 is FQGTGA. CDR3 in amino acids: CARSFSGMGTQYF. The CDR3 DNA reads TGTGCCAGAAGCTTTAGCGGAATGGGGACCCAGTACTTC. The full variable domain, completed using reference TRBV7-3 and TRBJ2-5, is GAGVSQTPSNKVTEKGKYVELRCDPISGHTALYWYRQSLGQGPEFLIYFQGTGAADDSGLPNDRFFAVRPEGSVSTLKIQRTERGDSAVYLCARSFSGMGTQYFGPGTRLLVL.

As to this clonotype: Its ends do not fully match the called genes, so a read error is possible. This sequence joins TRBV12-3 or TRBV12-4 and TRBJ2-1; 14 bases fit TRBD2. The CDR3 runs to 15 residues. This CDR3 reads CTSRVGTSGGNEQFF. The CDR3 DNA reads as TGTACCAGCAGGGTGGGGACTAGCGGGGGAAATGAGCAGTTCTTC.

Ten or more counts support this clonotype. The V call is TRBV2, the J call TRBJ1-1; D ambiguous. V lost 6 bases and J 10 bases, leaving 6 bases between the germline ends. The germline V gene has CDR1 SNHLY and CDR2 FYNNEI. CDR3 length equals 9 residues. The CDR3 is CASSLRAFF. In DNA form, the CDR3 reads TGTGCCAGCAGCCTTCGAGCTTTCTTT.

The J gene is TRBJ2-2, the V gene TRBV29-1, with D tentatively TRBD1 (6 bases). V lost 4 bases and J 2 bases, leaving 11 bases between the germline ends. The CDR3 spans 14 residues. The germline CDR1 and CDR2 sequences are SQVTM and ANQGSEA. The CDR3 protein is CSVAQGPNTGELFF. CDR3 nucleotide sequence: TGCAGCGTTGCACAGGGACCAAACACCGGGGAGCTGTTTTTT.

Only a few counts were recorded for this clonotype. V and J are TRBV20-1 and TRBJ2-1, with 16 bases that match TRBD2. V trimming: 6 bases; J trimming: 4 bases; junction bases outside the gene matches: 12. Germline V gives CDR1 DFQATT, CDR2 SNEGSKA (reference sequence). The CDR3 is 18 amino acids. The CDR3 nucleotides read TGCAGTGCCACTCTCCCGGGACTAGCGGGGGGGATGTACAATGAGCAGTTCTTC. Residues: CSATLPGLAGGMYNEQFF.

The table lists this clonotype with many counts. CDR3 region: CASSSLGADTQYF. CDR3 bases: TGCGCCAGCAGCTCACTTGGGGCAGATACGCAGTATTTT. The chain recombines TRBV5-1 with TRBJ2-3; D not resolved. Germline values: CDR1 SGHRS, CDR2 YFSETQ. The CDR3 sequence is 13 residues long. Trimming took 3 bases from V and 4 from J, leaving 9 bases between them.

This clonotype was found many times. This chain links TRBV6-1 with TRBJ1-2; D is unclear. Trimming removed 3 bases at V and 4 bases at J, with 12 bases between. Germline CDR1 and CDR2: MNHNS and SASEGT. This CDR3 is built from 14 residues. The CDR3 DNA follows: TGTGCCAGCAGTGATCTAGGAGTTTTCTATGGCTACACCTTC. This encodes CASSDLGVFYGYTF.

This clonotype was seen only a few times. V usage is TRBV7-6 and J usage is TRBJ1-1; tentative D call: TRBD1 (5 bases). V lost 5 bases and J 7 bases, leaving 14 bases between the germline ends. From germline, CDR1 is SGHVS and CDR2 FNYEAQ. The CDR3 has 13 amino acids. CDR3 loop: CASSVGRGVEAFF. CDR3 in DNA: TGTGCCAGCAGCGTTGGACGGGGGGTTGAAGCTTTCTTT.

A few counts support this clonotype. The chain links TRBV29-1 to TRBJ1-2; TRBD1 matches 11 bases. The CDR3 has 13 amino acids. V was clipped by 4 bases and J by 4 bases; unmatched bases: 2. Germline CDR1 SQVTM, CDR2 ANQGSEA. The DNA of the CDR3 is TGCAGCGTTGGGGGACAGGGGGGCTATGGCTACACCTTC. This translates into CSVGGQGGYGYTF.

A note on this clonotype: A read error may explain this, as a much larger clone is one base away. The chain links TRBV6-1 to TRBJ2-7, with D tentatively TRBD1 or TRBD2 (5 bases each). V dropped 1 base and J dropped 7 bases, with 17 bases sitting between them. The V gene's germline CDR1 is MNHNS and CDR2 SASEGT. This CDR3 has 15 residues. DNA for the CDR3: TGTGCCAGCAGTGAAGAACTAGAGGGGATACGGGAGCAGTACTTC. Its translation is CASSEELEGIREQYF.

The V gene is TRBV12-3 or TRBV12-4, the J gene TRBJ2-3; a possible D gene is TRBD1 (6 bases). The ends were cut back, 6 bases at V and 1 base at J, with 11 bases in the middle. The CDR3 is 14 amino acids. This chain's CDR3 is CASSLTGRTDTQYF. For the CDR3, the DNA is TGTGCCAGCAGCCTCACAGGGCGCACAGATACGCAGTATTTT.

This clonotype was observed many times. V is TRBV18 and J is TRBJ2-5, with TRBD2 matching 8 bases. Germline V lookup: CDR1 KGHSH, CDR2 LQKENI. V dropped 6 bases and J dropped 1; count of bases not matched to a gene: 7. CDR3 length equals 15 residues. In DNA, the CDR3 is TGTGCCAGCTCCGAGCGGGGGCCGAGCCAAGAGACCCAGTACTTC. It is translated as CASSERGPSQETQYF.

The rearrangement joins TRBV7-2 to TRBJ2-3, with a weak D call TRBD2 (7 bases). Trimming cost V 6 bases and J 3 bases, with 16 bases left between them. Germline V gene data show CDR1 as SGHTA and CDR2 as FQGNSA. The CDR3 totals 15 residues. DNA of the CDR3: TGTGCCAGCAGACCCCGAGGGGGGGGGACAGATACGCAGTATTTT. It specifies CASRPRGGGTDTQYF.

This clonotype occurred a few times. The genes are TRBV7-9 and TRBJ2-7; D not resolved. The CDR3 spans 14 residues. With 3 bases removed from V and 4 bases from J, the gap between germline ends came to 13 bases. Looked up from germline, CDR1 is SEHNR and CDR2 is FQNEAQ (reference sequence). In nucleotides, the CDR3 is TGTGCCAGCAGCTTTCTAGGGCGAAGGTACGAGCAGTACTTC. It specifies CASSFLGRRYEQYF.

This clonotype was picked up a small number of times. The rearrangement joins TRBV4-2 to TRBJ2-4; D is unclear. This CDR3 is 16 amino acids long. The germline CDR1 and CDR2 sequences are LGHNA and YNFKEQ. The germline V and J ends were trimmed by 4 bases and 0 bases, with 13 bases remaining between them. This CDR3 reads CASSPLELLAKNIQYF. DNA of the CDR3: TGTGCCAGCAGCCCCCTCGAGTTGCTAGCCAAAAACATTCAGTACTTC.

This clonotype was detected only a few times. This chain connects TRBV20-1 to TRBJ2-2; 11 bases fit TRBD2. The CDR3 covers 15 residues. Losses at the gene ends were 3 bases for V and 1 base for J; bases not matched to a gene: 1. Germline CDR1 is DFQATT and CDR2 is SNEGSKA (reference sequence). The CDR3 DNA follows: TGCAGTGCTAGCCTAGCGGGGGGGAACACCGGGGAGCTGTTTTTT. This translates into CSASLAGGNTGELFF.

V and J are TRBV12-3 or TRBV12-4 and TRBJ2-7; 10 bases are a match to TRBD1. V was clipped by 1 base and J by 2 bases; unmatched bases: 5. The CDR3 spans 16 residues. CDR3 residues: CASSLEFGQGAYEQYF. CDR3 nucleotide sequence: TGTGCCAGCAGTTTAGAATTTGGACAGGGGGCCTACGAGCAGTACTTC.

V usage is TRBV7-3 and J usage is TRBJ2-3; tentatively, D is TRBD1 (6 bases). V was clipped by 3 bases and J by 6 bases, with 13 bases between them. This CDR3 is built from 14 residues. Germline lookup yields CDR1 SGHTA and CDR2 FQGTGA. The CDR3 protein is CASSFQQGPDTQYF. CDR3 bases: TGTGCCAGCAGCTTTCAACAGGGTCCCGATACGCAGTATTTT.

The chain couples TRBV12-3 or TRBV12-4 to TRBJ1-2; D might be TRBD1 (6 bases). The CDR3 has 15 residues. V was trimmed by 7 bases and J by 1 base, leaving 16 bases between them. The CDR3 DNA is TGTGCCAGCATGCGGGGGGGGGCAAGTAACTATGGCTACACCTTC. This translates into CASMRGGASNYGYTF.

Only a few counts were recorded for this clonotype. At one end, the junction sequence differs from germline, possibly due to a read error. For the CDR3, the DNA is TGTGCCAGAAGTTTATACGGCCCAGTTGCTCCCCTCCACTTT. This codes for CARSLYGPVAPLHF. The gene calls are TRBV28 and TRBJ1-6, with D unresolved. CDR1 and CDR2 from the germline V gene are MDHEN and SYDVKM. The CDR3 consists of 14 residues.

This clonotype was recorded at least ten times. CDR3 bases: TGTGCCAGCAGTTCCCGGACTAGCGCAGCCGAGCAGTACTTC. Encoded protein: CASSSRTSAAEQYF. V and J are TRBV28 and TRBJ2-7, with 9 bases identical to TRBD2. This CDR3 region has 14 residues. With V trimmed by 4 bases and J by 6 bases, 7 bases remained unmatched. Germline V lookup: CDR1 MDHEN, CDR2 SYDVKM.

This clonotype was seen more than once but under ten times. This chain links TRBV10-3 with TRBJ2-7; 10 nucleotides line up with TRBD1. This CDR3 is built from 16 residues. The trim removed 2 bases at V and 0 bases at J, leaving 4 bases unmatched. CDR1 is ENHRY and CDR2 is SYGVKD in the germline V gene. CDR3 coding DNA: TGTGCCATCAGTGAGCCGGGGACAGGGGTCTCCTACGAGCAGTACTTC. This codes for CAISEPGTGVSYEQYF.

This clonotype was observed many times. The chain is built from TRBV7-2 and TRBJ2-7, with D possibly matching TRBD1 (5 bases). The CDR3 contains 14 residues. V lost 2 bases and J lost 6, with 14 bases in between. CDR1 and CDR2 from the germline V gene are SGHTA and FQGNSA. The CDR3 DNA reads TGTGCCAGCAGCTTAACAGACAGTGCCTTCGAGCAGTACTTC. Its protein product is CASSLTDSAFEQYF.

There are many counts of this clonotype. The CDR3 spells CSVRQSSYGYTF. The DNA for the CDR3 is TGCAGTGTTCGACAGTCATCCTATGGCTACACCTTC. J is TRBJ1-2 and V is TRBV20-1; tentative D call: TRBD1 (5 bases). V gave up 7 bases and J gave up 4 bases, with 13 bases separating them. The length of the CDR3 is 12 residues. The V gene's germline CDR1 is DFQATT and CDR2 SNEGSKA (reference sequence).

The CDR3 DNA follows: TGTGCCAGCAGTTGGGCAGGGTACGAAAAACTGTTTTTT. This codes for CASSWAGYEKLFF. The chain combines TRBV12-3 or TRBV12-4 with TRBJ1-4, with a tentative D call TRBD1 (5 bases). V lost 4 bases and J lost 8, with 11 bases in between. The CDR3 totals 13 residues.

This clonotype appeared many times. V and J are TRBV7-2 and TRBJ1-5, with D perhaps matching TRBD1 (5 bases). V dropped 5 bases and J dropped 7 bases, with 15 bases sitting between them. This CDR3 is built from 14 residues. CDR1 is SGHTA and CDR2 is FQGNSA in the germline V gene. The CDR3 region has the DNA TGTGCCAGCAGCCAGGGCGGAGGAGACCAGCCCCAGCATTTT. Protein product: CASSQGGGDQPQHF.

Remarks on this clonotype: A much larger clone differs from this one at a single base, so this may be a read error. This chain uses TRBV28 with TRBJ2-3; D possibly corresponds to TRBD2 (6 bases). Germline CDR1 reads MDHEN; CDR2 reads SYDVKM. The CDR3 spans 15 residues. Trimming left V 3 bases short and J 3 bases short, with 13 bases between. CDR3 DNA sequence: TGTGCCAGCAGTTTTCGGGAGAGGTGGACAGATACGCAGTATTTT. Protein product: CASSFRERWTDTQYF.

The J gene is TRBJ1-2, the V gene TRBV5-4; D may be TRBD1 (6 bases). V dropped 0 bases and J dropped 7 bases, with 19 bases sitting between them. CDR3 length: 16 residues. From germline, CDR1 is SGHNT and CDR2 YYREEE (reference sequence). The CDR3 loop reads CASSLDPLGQRIGYTF. For the CDR3, the DNA is TGTGCCAGCAGCTTGGACCCTTTAGGACAGCGTATTGGCTACACCTTC.